The 14 T cell receptor beta chains below were found in one sample sequenced in a study of identical twins. One entry per CDR3 protein, called by TCRdb with MiXCR from the 5' RACE reads. Of approximately 630,000 distinct CDR3 sequences detected, about 7% appear once; the ten largest clones hold 1.6%. These data also featured in a second study, about yellow fever vaccine responses in identical twins.

The sample consisted of PBMCs. All receptors derive from a woman aged 18 to 35 in good health.

This clonotype occurred many times. The rearrangement uses TRBV4-2 and TRBJ2-1, with 10 nucleotides matching TRBD2. The germline CDR1 and CDR2 sequences are LGHNA and YNFKEQ. V lost 4 bases and J lost 2; bases outside the gene matches: 2. The CDR3 extends over 15 amino acids. CDR3 loop: CASSPTSGAYNEQFF. The CDR3 region has the DNA TGTGCCAGCAGCCCTACTAGCGGGGCCTACAATGAGCAGTTCTTC.

This clonotype was seen ten or more times. The V and J genes are TRBV9 and TRBJ1-1; 11 positions match TRBD1. Looked up from germline, CDR1 is SGDLS and CDR2 is YYNGEE. This CDR3 has 14 residues. V shed 8 bases and J 1 base; nucleotides not matched to a gene: 4. CDR3 nucleotide sequence: TGTGCCAGTTCGGGGACAGGGGGGAACACTGAAGCTTTCTTT. This encodes CASSGTGGNTEAFF.

The chain is built from TRBV25-1 and TRBJ2-1; 11 nucleotides line up with TRBD1. CDR3 length: 16 amino acids. V lost 4 bases, J lost 6 bases, and 8 bases stayed unmatched. CDR1 and CDR2 (germline): MGHDK, SYGVNS. The CDR3 spells CASSASPGQGVNEQFF. In DNA, the CDR3 is TGTGCCAGCAGTGCCTCCCCGGGACAGGGGGTCAATGAGCAGTTCTTC.

This clonotype was counted many times. The chain has TRBV12-3 or TRBV12-4 and TRBJ2-3; D is perhaps TRBD2 (6 bases). This CDR3 is built from 20 residues. Trimming shortened V by 3 bases and J by 0 bases, and 25 bases separated the two germline ends. CDR3 DNA: TGTGCCAGCAGTTTTGCGTTCGGGAGAGCCCAAACCTCTAGCACAGATACGCAGTATTTT. Its translation: CASSFAFGRAQTSSTDTQYF.

The rearrangement links TRBV28 to TRBJ2-7, with TRBD2 matching over 10 bases. V lost 0 bases to trimming and J lost 6 bases; unmatched junction nucleotides: 14. This CDR3 has 18 amino acids. CDR1 and CDR2 (germline): MDHEN, SYDVKM. CDR3 sequence: CASSLWLVAGGVAGEQYF. The CDR3 nucleotides are TGTGCCAGCAGTTTATGGCTGGTAGCGGGAGGTGTAGCTGGCGAGCAGTACTTC.

The J gene is TRBJ2-3, the V gene TRBV7-6; D is uncertain. V lost 5 bases to trimming and J lost 4 bases, with 10 bases between them. From germline, CDR1 is SGHVS and CDR2 FNYEAQ. The CDR3 sequence is 13 residues long. CDR3: CASSPHRADTQYF. CDR3 sequence (DNA): TGTGCCAGCAGCCCCCACCGCGCAGATACGCAGTATTTT.

In this sample, this clonotype turned up a few times. The chain couples TRBV25-1 to TRBJ1-6, with 7 bases aligning to TRBD1. The V gene's germline CDR1 is MGHDK and CDR2 SYGVNS. Losses at the gene ends were 4 bases for V and 6 bases for J; bases not matched to a gene: 6. CDR3 size: 15 residues. The CDR3 DNA reads TGTGCCAGCAGTGCACACCGGGACAGTAATTCACCCCTCCACTTT. Translating gives CASSAHRDSNSPLHF.

There are a few counts of this clonotype. The V and J genes are TRBV5-1 and TRBJ2-5; 7 nucleotides agree with TRBD1. CDR1 and CDR2 from the germline V gene are SGHRS and YFSETQ. The CDR3 covers 16 residues. V gave up 0 bases and J gave up 4 bases; unmatched junction bases: 9. The CDR3 sequence is CASSLGYSGTVETQYF. CDR3 nucleotide sequence: TGCGCCAGCAGCTTGGGGTATTCCGGGACAGTAGAGACCCAGTACTTC. Looking up the rest from reference TRBV5-1 and TRBJ2-5 gives the full variable domain: KAGVTQTPRYLIKTRGQQVTLSCSPISGHRSVSWYQQTPGQGLQFLFEYFSETQRNKGNFPGRFSGRQFSNSRSEMNVSTLELGDSALYLCASSLGYSGTVETQYFGPGTRLLVL.

V is TRBV20-1 and J is TRBJ2-1; maybe TRBD1 (9 bases). This CDR3 region has 15 residues. Germline V gene lookup returns CDR1 DFQATT and CDR2 SNEGSKA (reference sequence). The V end was cut by 5 bases, the J end by 6 bases, with 20 bases between. CDR3 region: CSAPREGQGRNEQFF. Here the CDR3 DNA reads TGCAGTGCTCCCCGGGAGGGACAGGGTCGCAATGAGCAGTTCTTC.

This chain connects TRBV28 to TRBJ1-1; D is uncertain. The CDR3 extends over 14 amino acids. The germline V and J ends were trimmed by 6 bases and 7 bases, with 18 bases remaining between them. Germline V gives CDR1 MDHEN, CDR2 SYDVKM. Here the CDR3 DNA reads TGTGCCAGCAGCAAGACCCTGCCGACGGGTGAAGCTTTCTTT. It specifies CASSKTLPTGEAFF.

In this sample, this clonotype turned up a few times. This CDR3 is CASSPTGQGLREQFF. The DNA for the CDR3 is TGCGCCAGCAGCCCAACGGGACAGGGGTTACGGGAGCAGTTCTTC. The chain combines TRBV5-1 with TRBJ2-1; 10 bases agree with TRBD1. There are 15 residues in the CDR3. Losses at the gene ends were 4 bases for V and 10 bases for J; bases not matched to a gene: 11. CDR1 is SGHRS, CDR2 YFSETQ, per germline.

This clonotype occurred many times. J is TRBJ2-7 and V is TRBV5-1, with TRBD2 as a possible D gene (6 bases). V was cut by 0 bases and J by 6 bases, with 10 bases left in between. CDR3 length: 13 residues. Germline CDR1 reads SGHRS; CDR2 reads YFSETQ. In DNA form, the CDR3 reads TGCGCCAGCAGCTTGGACCTAGCGAGCGAGCAGTACTTC. Translated, it gives CASSLDLASEQYF.

This clonotype was observed a handful of times. The genes are TRBV5-1 and TRBJ2-5, with D tentatively TRBD1 (5 bases). The germline V and J ends were trimmed by 4 bases and 2 bases, with 15 bases remaining between them. Germline V gene data show CDR1 as SGHRS and CDR2 as YFSETQ. The CDR3 contains 15 residues. The CDR3 region has the DNA TGCGCCAGCAGCCCCTCGACAGTCTTTCAAGAGACCCAGTACTTC. Translating it yields CASSPSTVFQETQYF.

The genes are TRBV12-3 or TRBV12-4 and TRBJ2-7; D gene ambiguous. The CDR3 totals 18 residues. Trimming stripped 2 bases from V and 0 bases from J, with 20 bases between. The CDR3 protein is CASSLFWLGGRGSYEQYF. DNA for the CDR3: TGTGCCAGCAGTTTATTTTGGCTCGGTGGAAGAGGCTCCTACGAGCAGTACTTC.